The 20 T cell receptor beta chains below all came from one sample that was sequenced in a study of identical twins (TCRdb year 2016). Library method: 5' RACE. Sequenced using an Illumina HiSeq 2000. TCRdb reanalyzed the raw reads on its own, using fastp at Q25 for trimming and MiXCR for clone calling, and kept in-frame beta chains. All rows with the same CDR3 protein become a single entry with the most common DNA and genes. This sample comprises 650,000 to 750,000 distinct CDR3 sequences, over 20% of them detected only once. Together, the top ten hold approximately 4.3% of the sample. The same sample was also studied in work on T cells expressing NK-cell markers.

The sequenced sample consisted of PBMCs. These receptor sequences come from a woman aged 18-29 years in good health.

This clonotype was picked up many times. This chain joins TRBV15 and TRBJ1-6; 8 bases are a match to TRBD1. Trimming removed 5 bases from V and 10 bases from J; junction bases left unmatched: 7. Germline values: CDR1 LNHNV, CDR2 YYDKDF (reference sequence). This CDR3 contains 14 residues. The CDR3 DNA reads TGTGCCACCAGCTTGGACAGGGTATACTCACCCCTCCACTTT. It is translated as CATSLDRVYSPLHF. The complete variable domain, with remaining parts taken from reference TRBV15 and TRBJ1-6, reads DAMVIQNPRYQVTQFGKPVTLSCSQTLNHNVMYWYQQKSSQAPKLLFHYYDKDFNNEADTPDNFQSRRPNTSFCFLDIRSPGLGDTAMYLCATSLDRVYSPLHFGNGTRLTVT.

Only a few counts were recorded for this clonotype. The V and J genes are TRBV12-3 or TRBV12-4 and TRBJ1-2; D call uncertain. The ends were cut back, 1 base at V and 0 bases at J, with 3 bases in the middle. CDR3 length: 13 amino acids. CDR3: CASSLVPNYGYTF. The CDR3 bases are TGTGCCAGCAGTTTAGTGCCTAACTATGGCTACACCTTC.

As concerns this clonotype: Given a much more abundant clone one base away, this may be a read error. The V gene is TRBV12-3 or TRBV12-4, the J gene TRBJ2-3, with D perhaps matching TRBD1 or TRBD2 (5 bases each). CDR3 length: 14 residues. CDR3 amino acids: CAGSWGPSTDTQYF. Here the CDR3 DNA reads TGTGCCGGCAGTTGGGGACCAAGCACAGATACGCAGTATTTT.

Only a few counts were recorded for this clonotype. The chain couples TRBV18 to TRBJ1-1; D is unclear. The CDR3 has 14 amino acids. Germline assignment: CDR1 KGHSH and CDR2 LQKENI. Trimming removed 2 bases at V and 2 bases at J, with 9 bases between. This CDR3 is CASSPSQANTEAFF. The DNA for the CDR3 is TGTGCCAGCTCACCATCTCAGGCTAACACTGAAGCTTTCTTT.

The sample holds a few counts of this clonotype. The chain recombines TRBV20-1 with TRBJ2-5, with 10 bases matching TRBD2. The V segment lost 6 bases and the J segment 5 bases; nucleotides outside the gene matches: 9. Germline CDR1 DFQATT, CDR2 SNEGSKA (reference sequence). CDR3 length: 14 residues. CDR3 loop: CSAGAGGPGETQYF. The CDR3 nucleotides are TGCAGTGCGGGAGCGGGAGGGCCTGGGGAGACCCAGTACTTC.

This chain joins TRBV12-3 or TRBV12-4 and TRBJ2-3; 7 nucleotides align to TRBD2. The CDR3 loop spans 15 amino acids. The ends lost 3 bases at V and 2 bases at J; junction bases unmatched: 5. The CDR3 protein is CASSLGGRATDTQYF. CDR3 sequence (DNA): TGTGCCAGCAGTTTGGGAGGGAGGGCCACAGATACGCAGTATTTT.

This chain connects TRBV12-3 or TRBV12-4 to TRBJ2-3; D uncertain. The CDR3 is made up of 16 amino acids. V was shortened by 3 bases and J by 0 bases, with 13 bases between the two germline ends. CDR3 in DNA: TGTGCCAGCAGTTTCGGCCGTCGAACTAGCACAGATACGCAGTATTTT. The encoded protein is CASSFGRRTSTDTQYF.

This clonotype came up a few times. The chain employs TRBV12-3 or TRBV12-4 and TRBJ2-1, with TRBD2 identical over 9 bases. The CDR3 spans 14 residues. Trimming cost V 5 bases and J 6 bases; bases outside gene matches: 5. CDR3 sequence reads: CASSPVAGVNEQFF. The CDR3 DNA reads as TGTGCCAGCAGTCCTGTAGCGGGAGTCAATGAGCAGTTCTTC.

In its sample, this clonotype was seen a few times. The chain links TRBV5-8 to TRBJ1-1; the D is unclear. Germline-derived CDR1 and CDR2 are SGHTS and YDEGEE. The V gene lost 1 base and the J gene lost 1 base, with 8 bases spanning the gap. The CDR3 is 14 residues long. DNA of the CDR3: TGTGCCAGCAGCTTGAGGGTTCCGAACACTGAAGCTTTCTTT. Encoded protein: CASSLRVPNTEAFF.

This clonotype was seen ten or more times. CDR3 DNA sequence: TGCAGCGCTTCAAGTCGGAGGAACACTGAAGCTTTCTTT. This encodes CSASSRRNTEAFF. This sequence joins TRBV29-1 and TRBJ1-1; no clear D gene. The V and J ends lost 7 bases and 1 base respectively, with 13 bases between them. The CDR3 is made up of 13 amino acids. CDR1 and CDR2 from the germline V gene are SQVTM and ANQGSEA.

The V call is TRBV15, the J call TRBJ2-3; TRBD2 might be the D (5 bases). V gave up 7 bases and J gave up 8 bases, with 16 bases separating them. The length of the CDR3 is 13 residues. The germline gives CDR1 LNHNV, CDR2 YYDKDF (reference sequence). In nucleotides, the CDR3 is TGTGCCACCATAACAGCCCCAGGAGGTACGCAGTATTTT. Encoded protein: CATITAPGGTQYF.

The genes are TRBV14 and TRBJ1-3; no clear D. The ends were cut back, 1 base at V and 0 bases at J, with 4 bases in the middle. The CDR3 totals 14 residues. Germline lookup yields CDR1 SGHDN and CDR2 FVKESK. The CDR3 sequence is CASSQGFSGNTIYF. The DNA for the CDR3 is TGTGCCAGCAGCCAAGGGTTCTCTGGAAACACCATATATTTT.

Many counts were recorded for this clonotype. The chain couples TRBV11-3 to TRBJ2-7; D unclear. Germline values: CDR1 SGHNT, CDR2 YENEEA. Trimming removed 1 base at V and 6 bases at J, with 10 bases between. The CDR3 consists of 13 residues. The CDR3 DNA is TGTGCCAGCAGCTTAGCCTCAACGGCCGAGCAGTACTTC. It codes for CASSLASTAEQYF. The variable domain in full, with the rest retrieved from reference TRBV11-3 and TRBJ2-7, is EAGVVQSPRYKIIEKKQPVAFWCNPISGHNTLYWYLQNLGQGPELLIRYENEEAVDDSQLPKDRFSAERLKGVDSTLKIQPAELGDSAVYLCASSLASTAEQYFGPGTRLTVT.

The chain uses TRBV10-3 and TRBJ2-3; TRBD2 is a possible D gene (6 bases). The CDR3 sequence is 11 residues long. Between the trimmed V and J ends, which lost 11 bases and 4 bases, there was a span of 10 bases. Germline lookup yields CDR1 ENHRY and CDR2 SYGVKD. In DNA form, the CDR3 reads TGTGCCCTCGGGAGCCCAGATACGCAGTATTTT. It specifies CALGSPDTQYF.

The V and J genes are TRBV6-1 and TRBJ1-6, with 8 nucleotides matching TRBD1. The germline V gene has CDR1 MNHNS and CDR2 SASEGT. After removal of 10 bases from V and 4 bases from J, the junction contained 9 bases not matched to a gene. The CDR3 is 15 amino acids. CDR3 protein: CATSPRTGYNSPLHF. Here the CDR3 DNA reads TGTGCCACCTCCCCGAGGACAGGGTATAATTCACCCCTCCACTTT.

The rearrangement links TRBV10-3 to TRBJ1-2, with 7 positions matching TRBD1. The CDR3 loop spans 12 amino acids. Germline CDR1 and CDR2: ENHRY and SYGVKD. V trimming: 6 bases; J trimming: 4 bases; junction bases outside the gene matches: 2. CDR3 amino acids: CAISRDSYGYTF. CDR3 DNA: TGTGCCATCAGCAGGGACAGCTATGGCTACACCTTC.

In the case of this clonotype: In this CDR3 the conserved last residue, phenylalanine or tryptophan, is missing, so a read error is likely. This rearrangement joins TRBV20-1 to TRBJ2-5; TRBD2 matches at 7 bases. The CDR3 is made up of 14 amino acids. The germline gives CDR1 DFQATT, CDR2 SNEGSKA (reference sequence). The trim removed 3 bases at V and 4 bases at J, leaving 8 bases unmatched. The CDR3 DNA follows: TGCAGTGCTAGGGAAGGGAGGGGTTTAGAGACCCAGTACTCC. It codes for CSAREGRGLETQYS.

This clonotype was picked up a small number of times. This rearrangement joins TRBV6-5 to TRBJ1-2; 9 bases line up with TRBD1. V shed 4 bases and J 8 bases; nucleotides not matched to a gene: 11. The CDR3 is 15 residues long. The germline V gene encodes CDR1 MNHEY and CDR2 SVGAGI. The CDR3 bases are TGTGCCAGCAGTTCCCCGGGACAGGGCGTTGGGGGCTACACCTTC. Its protein product is CASSSPGQGVGGYTF.

J is TRBJ1-1 and V is TRBV20-1; D may be TRBD1 (5 bases). The V gene lost 6 bases and the J gene lost 10 bases, with 15 bases spanning the gap. Germline assignment: CDR1 DFQATT and CDR2 SNEGSKA (reference sequence). The CDR3 is made up of 11 amino acids. As DNA, the CDR3 is TGCAGTGCGGGGCGGGAAATCGGAGCTTTCTTT. Its protein product is CSAGREIGAFF.

CDR3 sequence reads: CASSALRSGGGEEQFF. The CDR3 region has the DNA TGTGCCAGCAGCGCCCTTCGTAGCGGGGGGGGGGAGGAGCAGTTCTTC. This chain links TRBV9 with TRBJ2-1; 11 bases fit TRBD2. V shed 3 bases and J 10 bases; nucleotides not matched to a gene: 12. This CDR3 has 16 residues. The germline V gene has CDR1 SGDLS and CDR2 YYNGEE.